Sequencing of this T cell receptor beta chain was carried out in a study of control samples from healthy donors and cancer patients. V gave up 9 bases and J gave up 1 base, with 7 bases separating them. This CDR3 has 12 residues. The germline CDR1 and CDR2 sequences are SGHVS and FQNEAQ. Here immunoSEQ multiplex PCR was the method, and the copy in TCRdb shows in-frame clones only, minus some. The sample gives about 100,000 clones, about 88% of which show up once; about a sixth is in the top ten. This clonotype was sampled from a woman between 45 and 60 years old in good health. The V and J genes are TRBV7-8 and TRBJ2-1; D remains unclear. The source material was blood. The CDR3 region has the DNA TGTGCCAGTTCCCAGTCCTACAATGAGCAGTTCTTC. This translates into CASSQSYNEQFF.